The 23 T cell receptor beta chains below come from one sample, sequenced in a study of vaccination effects on CD4 cells after COVID-19. What these receptors recognize is not known. Antigen-specific CD4+ T cells were expanded (with viral peptide pools) by the ViraFEST assay ahead of sequencing. Upon completion of roughly ten days in culture, CD4+ T cells were isolated. Everyone in the study got two shots of either the BNT162b2 or mRNA-1273 vaccine. TCRdb keeps only in-frame clones here, not all; method: immunoSEQ multiplex PCR. Here the sample spans around 60,000 clones, about 80% being singletons. The material sequenced was CD4+ T cells from PBMCs cultured with HCoV-229E spike peptides, taken after COVID-19 vaccination. Source of these receptors: a human donor who received a COVID-19 vaccine.

This clone was observed a handful of times. The chain couples TRBV2 to TRBJ1-5; D is perhaps TRBD1 (5 bases). Germline-derived CDR1 and CDR2 are SNHLY and FYNNEI. V lost 1 base, J lost 4 bases, and 8 bases lay in between. CDR3 length equals 14 residues. The CDR3: CASSEGRGNQPQHF. The CDR3 nucleotides are TGTGCCAGCAGTGAAGGACGGGGGAATCAGCCCCAGCATTTT. Supplemented by reference TRBV2 and TRBJ1-5, the full variable domain reads EPEVTQTPSHQVTQMGQEVILRCVPISNHLYFYWYRQILGQKVEFLVSFYNNEISEKSEIFDDQFSVERPDGSNFTLKIRSTKLEDSAMYFCASSEGRGNQPQHFGDGTRLSIL.

The chain combines TRBV7-2 with TRBJ2-3; D gene uncertain. This CDR3 region has 14 residues. CDR1 and CDR2 (germline): SGHTA, FQGNSA. Trimming stripped 1 base from V and 5 bases from J, with 10 bases between. CDR3 DNA sequence: TGTGCCAGCAGCTTAGTAACAACGGGAGATACGCAGTATTTT. It yields the protein CASSLVTTGDTQYF. The full variable domain, rest sourced from reference TRBV7-2 and TRBJ2-3, is GAGVSQSPSNKVTEKGKDVELRCDPISGHTALYWYRQSLGQGLEFLIYFQGNSAPDKSGLPSDRFSAERTGGSVSTLTIQRTQQEDSAVYLCASSLVTTGDTQYFGPGTRLTVL.

The rearrangement uses TRBV5-5 and TRBJ2-5; D is tentatively TRBD1 or TRBD2 (5 bases each). CDR1 and CDR2 (germline): SGHKS, YYEKEE (reference sequence). CDR3 length equals 15 residues. Trimming pared 4 bases from V and 7 bases from J, leaving 20 bases between. The CDR3 nucleotides read TGTGCCAGCAGCCCCGGGACGGCAACCACGGGGACCCAGTACTTC. It is translated as CASSPGTATTGTQYF.

The sample holds a few counts of this clone. The chain has TRBV4-2 and TRBJ2-2, with a weak D call TRBD1 (7 bases). Looked up from germline, CDR1 is LGHNA and CDR2 is YNFKEQ. Trimming pared 1 base from V and 4 bases from J, leaving 13 bases between. The CDR3 extends over 16 amino acids. The CDR3 sequence: CASSQGQGGTTGELFF. In DNA, the CDR3 is TGTGCCAGCAGCCAAGGCCAGGGGGGTACCACCGGGGAGCTGTTTTTT.

This chain uses TRBV5-1 with TRBJ2-2; 11 nucleotides match TRBD2. CDR1 and CDR2 (germline): SGHRS, YFSETQ. The ends lost 4 bases at V and 5 bases at J; junction bases unmatched: 7. CDR3 length: 16 amino acids. DNA of the CDR3: TGCGCCAGCAGCAGAATTAGCGGGGGGGAGACCGGGGAGCTGTTTTTT. Its protein is CASSRISGGETGELFF.

In this sample, this clone turned up a few times. The chain recombines TRBV19 with TRBJ1-4; no clear D. CDR1 is LNHDA and CDR2 is SQIVND in the germline V gene (reference sequence). V shed 6 bases and J shed 7 bases, with 12 bases lying between them. This CDR3 has 13 amino acids. CDR3 sequence reads: CASRSGYGEKLFF. The CDR3 bases are TGTGCCAGTAGGTCGGGATATGGTGAAAAACTGTTTTTT.

This clone was recorded a few times. The rearrangement links TRBV7-2 to TRBJ1-5; D not resolved. Germline CDR1 SGHTA, CDR2 FQGNSA. V lost 6 bases to trimming and J lost 2 bases, with 14 bases between them. The CDR3 is made up of 15 amino acids. CDR3: CASRPSLVGNQPQHF. The CDR3 nucleotides are TGTGCCAGCAGACCTAGCCTAGTGGGCAATCAGCCCCAGCATTTT.

The chain is built from TRBV7-2 and TRBJ2-2; tentative D call: TRBD1 (6 bases). The CDR3 has 12 residues. The germline gives CDR1 SGHTA, CDR2 FQGNSA. CDR3: CAAGWGPGELFF. In DNA form, the CDR3 reads TGTGCTGCTGGGTGGGGGCCCGGGGAGCTGTTTTTT.

The chain recombines TRBV5-1 with TRBJ1-1, with D unclear. V was trimmed by 3 bases and J by 1 base, leaving 7 bases between them. This CDR3 contains 13 residues. Germline CDR1 and CDR2: SGHRS and YFSETQ. The chain's CDR3 is CASSWTANTEAFF. The CDR3 DNA sequence: TGCGCCAGCAGCTGGACGGCGAACACTGAAGCTTTCTTT.

The sample holds a few counts of this clone. The J gene is TRBJ1-1, the V gene TRBV7-9; the match to TRBD1 covers 9 bases. CDR1 SEHNR and CDR2 FQNEAQ come from the germline V gene (reference sequence). The CDR3 is 15 residues long. Trimming removed 5 bases from V and 5 bases from J; junction bases left unmatched: 9. Here the CDR3 reads CASSAQGTGITEAFF. The CDR3, as DNA: TGTGCCAGCAGCGCCCAAGGGACAGGGATAACTGAAGCTTTCTTT.

The sample holds a few counts of this clone. This chain connects TRBV19 to TRBJ1-1; a possible D gene is TRBD1 (6 bases). V was cut by 4 bases and J by 4 bases, with 10 bases left in between. Germline CDR1 LNHDA, CDR2 SQIVND (reference sequence). The CDR3 runs 13 residues. CDR3 DNA sequence: TGTGCCAGTAGTAGGACAGTGATCACTGAAGCTTTCTTT. Its translation: CASSRTVITEAFF.

J is TRBJ1-1 and V is TRBV4-1; D is perhaps TRBD1 (6 bases). Trimming took off 4 bases at V and 1 base at J, with 16 bases between the two ends. Germline V gene lookup returns CDR1 MGHRA and CDR2 YSYEKL. The CDR3 has 16 amino acids. The CDR3 spells CASSPLTGQKNTEAFF. DNA of the CDR3: TGCGCCAGCAGCCCTCTAACAGGGCAGAAGAACACTGAAGCTTTCTTT.

This chain joins TRBV12-3 or TRBV12-4 and TRBJ1-5; D uncertain. Trimming cost V 3 bases and J 8 bases, with 11 bases left between them. The CDR3 contains 13 residues. The CDR3 DNA reads as TGTGCCAGCAGTTTCCCCGGGATTGAGCCCCAGCATTTT. Translation: CASSFPGIEPQHF.

This clone has more than one count but fewer than ten. The chain is built from TRBV30 and TRBJ1-6; 8 bases align to TRBD1. Unmatched junction bases numbered 11, after V lost 3 bases and J lost 7 bases. This CDR3 comprises 16 residues. CDR1 and CDR2 (germline): GTSNPN, SVGIG (reference sequence). CDR3 coding DNA: TGTGCCTGGAGGGGCCTCCAGGGGGCTGGGAATTCACCCCTCCACTTT. Protein product: CAWRGLQGAGNSPLHF.

The chain recombines TRBV2 with TRBJ2-6; no clear D. Trimming left V 2 bases short and J 2 bases short, with 7 bases between. The germline gives CDR1 SNHLY, CDR2 FYNNEI. CDR3 length: 15 amino acids. The CDR3 loop is CASSESTAGANVLTF. The DNA of the CDR3 is TGTGCCAGCAGTGAAAGTACAGCTGGGGCCAACGTCCTGACTTTC.

The CDR3 here is CASSPGIAGNTGELFF. CDR3 coding DNA: TGTGCCAGCTCACCAGGGATAGCGGGGAACACCGGGGAGCTGTTTTTT. V and J are TRBV18 and TRBJ2-2, with TRBD2 identical over 7 bases. Per the germline V gene, CDR1 is KGHSH and CDR2 is LQKENI. V lost 2 bases to trimming and J lost 1 base; unmatched junction nucleotides: 4. CDR3 length: 16 residues.

This clone was seen a handful of times. The chain joins TRBV7-3 to TRBJ2-2, with D maybe TRBD2 (7 bases). CDR1 is SGHTA, CDR2 FQGTGA, per germline. V was cut by 0 bases and J by 3 bases, with 8 bases left in between. CDR3 length: 15 residues. CDR3 DNA: TGTGCCAGCAGCTTAACCGGGGGGCACACCGGGGAGCTGTTTTTT. Amino acids: CASSLTGGHTGELFF.

This clone was detected a few times. This rearrangement joins TRBV19 to TRBJ1-1; no definite D call. The CDR3 loop spans 13 amino acids. V was clipped by 1 base and J by 7 bases, with 10 bases between them. Germline CDR1 reads LNHDA; CDR2 reads SQIVND (reference sequence). This CDR3 reads CASSIVNSGEAFF. CDR3 DNA: TGTGCCAGTAGTATAGTTAATTCGGGTGAAGCTTTCTTT.

The chain is built from TRBV18 and TRBJ1-1; 7 bases map to TRBD1. CDR1 is KGHSH, CDR2 LQKENI, per germline. The CDR3 length is 14 residues. Germline trimming cut 0 bases from V and 4 bases from J; bases unmatched to any gene: 2. CDR3 bases: TGTGCCAGCTCACCACCTTCAGGGGGCACTGAAGCTTTCTTT. It codes for CASSPPSGGTEAFF.

This clone was seen only a few times. The V call is TRBV18, the J call TRBJ1-1; D not resolved. The germline V and J ends were trimmed by 2 bases and 5 bases, with 9 bases remaining between them. The CDR3 is 13 residues long. The germline V gene encodes CDR1 KGHSH and CDR2 LQKENI. CDR3 nucleotides: TGTGCCAGCTCACCAAATTTGGAGACTGAAGCTTTCTTT. The encoded protein is CASSPNLETEAFF.

This chain connects TRBV14 to TRBJ2-7, with a tentative D call TRBD2 (6 bases). The ends were cut back, 0 bases at V and 0 bases at J, with 15 bases in the middle. The CDR3 totals 17 residues. Germline values: CDR1 SGHDN, CDR2 FVKESK. The CDR3 region has the DNA TGTGCCAGCAGCCAAGATTGCGGGGTCCGAAGCTCCTACGAGCAGTACGTC. The encoded protein is CASSQDCGVRSSYEQYV.

This clone showed up just once. The chain uses TRBV5-4 and TRBJ2-3; D may match TRBD1 or TRBD2 (5 bases each). Trimming removed 4 bases from V and 6 bases from J, with 15 bases in between. The CDR3 is made up of 14 amino acids. The germline V gene has CDR1 SGHNT and CDR2 YYREEE (reference sequence). Here the CDR3 DNA reads TGTGCCAGCAGCCCGGGACCGCTTTCGGATACGCAGTATTTT. This sequence encodes CASSPGPLSDTQYF.

The rearrangement joins TRBV7-2 to TRBJ2-2; 9 nucleotides agree with TRBD1. The CDR3 extends over 16 amino acids. Germline values: CDR1 SGHTA, CDR2 FQGNSA. V shed 4 bases, J shed 6 bases, and the junction held 9 bases outside the gene matches. The CDR3 spells CASSWPGQGVAGELFF. In DNA form, the CDR3 reads TGTGCCAGCAGCTGGCCGGGACAGGGTGTCGCCGGGGAGCTGTTTTTT.